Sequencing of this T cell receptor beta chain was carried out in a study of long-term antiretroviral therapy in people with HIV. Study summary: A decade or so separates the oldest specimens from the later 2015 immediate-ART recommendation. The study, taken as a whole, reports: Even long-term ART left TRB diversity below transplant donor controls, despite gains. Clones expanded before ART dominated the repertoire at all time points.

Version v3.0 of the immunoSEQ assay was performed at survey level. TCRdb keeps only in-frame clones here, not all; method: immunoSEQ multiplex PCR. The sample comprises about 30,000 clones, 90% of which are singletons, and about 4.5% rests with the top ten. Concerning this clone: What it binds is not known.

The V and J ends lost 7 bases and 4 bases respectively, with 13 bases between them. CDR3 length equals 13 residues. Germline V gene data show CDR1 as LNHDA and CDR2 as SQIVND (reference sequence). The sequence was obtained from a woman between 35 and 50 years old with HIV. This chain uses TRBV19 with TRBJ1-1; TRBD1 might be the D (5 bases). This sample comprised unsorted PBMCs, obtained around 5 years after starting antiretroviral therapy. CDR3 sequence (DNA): TGTGCCAGTAATAATGGAGGGACCACTGAAGCTTTCTTT. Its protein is CASNNGGTTEAFF.